Listed here is a single T cell receptor (beta chain). Its antigen is undetermined. The record originates from a study of cytomegalovirus exposure and HLA in healthy donors. Points from the study as a whole: Researchers reported that a few CMV-associated chains were confirmed in vitro as CMV antigen-specific.

This PCR relied on a set of 60 Vbeta primers and 13 Jbeta primers. Authors' data handling: A later analysis counted about 80 million unique TCR beta chains, roughly 11 million shared. Some clones are missing from TCRdb's copy, which holds only in-frame ones; the method was immunoSEQ multiplex PCR. D and trimming were read from the DNA, whereas the V and J calls and clone size are those reported in that table. The table lists 80,000 or so clones, around 68% of them singletons. This receptor was taken from a young man in good health and CMV-seropositive. The sample comprised PBMCs.

The CDR3 sequence: CASSQRWFNEQFF. In DNA, the CDR3 is TGCGCCAGCAGCCAGCGGTGGTTCAATGAGCAGTTCTTC. The V call is TRBV4-1, the J call TRBJ2-1; D is unresolved. Trimming stripped 3 bases from V and 6 bases from J, with 9 bases between. Germline V CDR1 and CDR2: MGHRA, YSYEKL. This CDR3 comprises 13 residues.